This TCR beta chain was identified during a study of T-cell reconstitution after alpha-beta-depleted transplantation in children. This clonotype was observed a few times. Its antigen is currently unknown. Germline V gene lookup returns CDR1 DFQATT and CDR2 SNEGSKA (reference sequence). The CDR3 totals 13 residues. Trimming removed 3 bases from V and 0 bases from J, with 7 bases in between. Regarding the study as a whole: Diversity and T-cell counts at one year after transplant derived mostly from new T cells.

The TCRbeta library incorporated unique molecular identifiers. TCRdb processed the PCR reads anew with MiXCR; each CDR3 protein has one entry. The sample yields hundreds of thousands of distinct CDR3 sequences, around 13% seen once. This clonotype originated in a girl aged 2 to 9 with congenital amegakaryocytic thrombocytopenia, due to receive a stem cell transplant. The specimen comprised PBMCs, sampled before TCRalphabeta/CD19-depleted stem cell transplant. The chain couples TRBV20-1 to TRBJ2-3, with D unresolved. The CDR3 DNA reads as TGCAGTGCTAGCCGGCTGAGCACAGATACGCAGTATTTT. Translation gives CSASRLSTDTQYF.